This is a list of T cell receptor beta chains from one sample in a study of Ad26.COV2.S vaccination and SARS-CoV-2 variants. Profiling relied on immunoSEQ multiplex PCR, and the TCRdb table lists in-frame clones only, not all of them. Seen here are fewer than 400,000 clones, about 88% observed once, and the top ten hold 3.5%. The sequenced sample was peripheral blood, obtained in a trial of Ad26.COV2.S vaccine versus placebo. These receptors came from a person aged 18-60 years who received the Ad26.COV2.S COVID-19 vaccine or a placebo. The CDR3 runs from the conserved cysteine through the conserved F or W. A D gene is named only where the DNA matches it firmly. Expanded clones are given a class, and other clones once, few, many or no size at all.

d_call	clone_size	v_call	j_call	cdr3_nt	cdr3_aa
.	.	TRBV27	TRBJ2-3	TGTGCCAGCAGACCCAGCGGACTGGGCACAGATACGCAGTATTTT	CASRPSGLGTDTQYF
TRBD1	.	TRBV29-1	TRBJ1-1	TGCAGCGCTGGACAGGGCTCTGAAGCTTTCTTT	CSAGQGSEAFF
TRBD1	.	TRBV3-1/TRBV3-2	TRBJ2-2	TGTGCCAGCAGCCGAGGGACAGGGTCAAACACCGGGGAGCTGTTTTTT	CASSRGTGSNTGELFF
TRBD2	.	TRBV19	TRBJ2-3	TGTGCCAGTAGTAACGACCTAGCGGGGGGGCAAGATACGCAGTATTTT	CASSNDLAGGQDTQYF
.	.	TRBV5-1	TRBJ2-3	TGCGCCAGCAGCTTGGTTCCGGCCACAGATACGCAGTATTTT	CASSLVPATDTQYF
.	once	TRBV4-1	TRBJ2-2	TGCGCCAGCAGCCATACCGGGACGGGAACCGGGGAGCTGTTTTTT	CASSHTGTGTGELFF
.	.	TRBV9	TRBJ1-6	TGTGCCAGCAGCGTAGCTGGAGGGCCCTATAATTCACCCCTCCACTTT	CASSVAGGPYNSPLHF
.	.	TRBV4-3	TRBJ2-7	TGCGCCAGCAGCCCTGGTCGCGGGTCCTACGAGCAGTACTTC	CASSPGRGSYEQYF
TRBD1	.	TRBV7-9	TRBJ2-7	TGTGCCAGTTCAACCGGGACAGGGGGTGTCTACGAGCAGTACTTC	CASSTGTGGVYEQYF
.	.	TRBV19	TRBJ2-3	TGTGCCAGTGCCAGGGGGGAAGATACGCAGTATTTT	CASARGEDTQYF
.	.	TRBV7-2	TRBJ1-1	TGTGCCAGCAGCGAACAGACTTCTTTTAGAGCTTTCTTT	CASSEQTSFRAFF
.	few	TRBV3-1/TRBV3-2	TRBJ1-2	TGTGCCAGCAGCCAAGCCGGGAACTATGGCTACACCTTC	CASSQAGNYGYTF
.	.	TRBV6-5	TRBJ2-7	TGTGCCAGCAGTTACAGACCTAACTACGAGCAGTACTTC	CASSYRPNYEQYF
TRBD1	.	TRBV4-1	TRBJ1-1	TGCGCCAGCAGCGGAGCAGGGGGCCCTTCGGCGGACACTGAAGCTTTCTTT	CASSGAGGPSADTEAFF
.	.	TRBV27	TRBJ1-6	TGTGCCAGCAGTTTTATAGGCCATAATTCACCCCTCCACTTT	CASSFIGHNSPLHF
.	once	TRBV5-4	TRBJ2-3	TGTGCCAGCAGCCTAATCCCGGGGGCCTCCACAGATACGCAGTATTTT	CASSLIPGASTDTQYF
.	once	TRBV18	TRBJ2-1	TGTGCCAGCTCACCAAAGGGGGGCTCCTACAATGAGCAGTTCTTC	CASSPKGGSYNEQFF
TRBD1	.	TRBV11-2	TRBJ2-5	TGTGCCAGCAGCATGGACAGGGAAGAGACCCAGTACTTC	CASSMDREETQYF
.	.	TRBV11-2	TRBJ1-2	TGTGCCAGCAGCTTAGCAGGGAACTATGGCTACACCTTC	CASSLAGNYGYTF
.	.	TRBV25-1	TRBJ2-7	TGTGCCAGCAGTGCGGCAGCCAGCTACGAGCAGTACTTC	CASSAAASYEQYF
.	.	TRBV10-2	TRBJ1-6	TGCGCCAGCATCGGGGGGTATAATTCACCCCTCCACTTT	CASIGGYNSPLHF
.	.	TRBV5-4	TRBJ1-2	TGTGCCAGCAGCTCGGGCCACTATGGCTACACCTTC	CASSSGHYGYTF
.	few	TRBV5-1	TRBJ1-1	TGCGCCAGCAGCTTGGAAGGGGCTGAAGCTTTCTTT	CASSLEGAEAFF
.	few	TRBV11-2	TRBJ2-1	TGTGCCAGCAGCCGGGGCAGATACAATGAGCAGTTCTTC	CASSRGRYNEQFF
.	.	TRBV15	TRBJ1-1	TGTGCCACCAGCTTACAGCAGTCCGCCGAGGCTTTCTTT	CATSLQQSAEAFF
TRBD1	.	TRBV2	TRBJ2-7	TGTGCCAGCATGTATGGACAGGGGAATGAGCAGTACTTC	CASMYGQGNEQYF
.	.	TRBV4-1	TRBJ2-2	TGCGCCAGCAGCCAAGGGACACTGAACACCGGGGAGCTGTTTTTT	CASSQGTLNTGELFF
.	.	TRBV12-5	TRBJ1-3	TGTGCTAGTGGTTGGTTCAGGCCTATAGCGGGAAACACCATATATTTT	CASGWFRPIAGNTIYF
.	once	TRBV20-1	TRBJ1-1	TGCAGTGCTAGAGATACCGGCGCTTTCTTT	CSARDTGAFF